This T cell receptor beta chain was retrieved from a study of technical replicates of blood from a few donors. There are 15 residues in the CDR3. Germline lookup yields CDR1 SNHLY and CDR2 FYNNEI. The trim removed 2 bases at V and 3 bases at J, leaving 7 bases unmatched. TCRdb's table, derived via immunoSEQ multiplex PCR, lists solely in-frame clones and lacks some. The table lists around 50,000 clones, about 96% of them singletons, with roughly 0.36% in the top ten. The specimen sequenced was T cells isolated from PBMCs. The receptor comes from a human donor in good health. V usage is TRBV2 and J usage is TRBJ2-7; 7 bases align to TRBD1. CDR3 protein: CASSERDSEFYEQYF. DNA of the CDR3: TGTGCCAGCAGTGAAAGGGACAGCGAATTCTACGAGCAGTACTTC.